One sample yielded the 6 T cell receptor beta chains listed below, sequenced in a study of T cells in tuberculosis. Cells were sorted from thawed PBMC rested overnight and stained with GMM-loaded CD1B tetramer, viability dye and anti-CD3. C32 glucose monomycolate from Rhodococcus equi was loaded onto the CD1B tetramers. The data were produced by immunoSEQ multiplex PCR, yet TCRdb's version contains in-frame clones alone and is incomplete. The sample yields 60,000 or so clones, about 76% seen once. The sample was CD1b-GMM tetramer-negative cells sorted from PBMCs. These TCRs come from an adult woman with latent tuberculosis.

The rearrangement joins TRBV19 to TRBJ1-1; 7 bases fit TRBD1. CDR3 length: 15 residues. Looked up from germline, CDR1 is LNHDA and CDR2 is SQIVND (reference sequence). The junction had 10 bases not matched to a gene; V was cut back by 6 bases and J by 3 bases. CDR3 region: CASSDRAMGDTEAFF. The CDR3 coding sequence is TGTGCCAGTAGCGACAGGGCTATGGGCGACACTGAAGCTTTCTTT.

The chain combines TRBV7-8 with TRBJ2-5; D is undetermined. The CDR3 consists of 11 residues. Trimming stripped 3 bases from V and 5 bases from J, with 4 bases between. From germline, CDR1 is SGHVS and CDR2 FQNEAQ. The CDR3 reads CASSFGETQYF. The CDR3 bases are TGTGCCAGCAGCTTCGGGGAGACCCAGTACTTC.

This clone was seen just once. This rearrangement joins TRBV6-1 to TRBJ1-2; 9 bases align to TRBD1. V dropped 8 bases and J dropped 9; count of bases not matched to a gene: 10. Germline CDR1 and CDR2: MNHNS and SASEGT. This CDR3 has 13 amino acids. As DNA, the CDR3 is TGTGCCAGCGGGATGGGACAGGGAAGAAGCTACACCTTC. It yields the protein CASGMGQGRSYTF.

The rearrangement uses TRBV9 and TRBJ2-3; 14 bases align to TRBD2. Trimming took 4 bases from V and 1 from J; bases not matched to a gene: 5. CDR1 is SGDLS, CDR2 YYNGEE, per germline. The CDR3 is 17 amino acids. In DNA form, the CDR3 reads TGTGCCAGCAGCCCACCGGGACTAGCGGGGGGCACAGATACGCAGTATTTT. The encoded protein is CASSPPGLAGGTDTQYF.

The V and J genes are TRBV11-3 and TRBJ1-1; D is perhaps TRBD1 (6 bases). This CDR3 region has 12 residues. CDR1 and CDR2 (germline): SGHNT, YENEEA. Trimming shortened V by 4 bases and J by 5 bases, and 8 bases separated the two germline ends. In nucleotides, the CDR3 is TGTGCCAGCAGCTCGCAGGGGACTGAAGCTTTCTTT. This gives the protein CASSSQGTEAFF.

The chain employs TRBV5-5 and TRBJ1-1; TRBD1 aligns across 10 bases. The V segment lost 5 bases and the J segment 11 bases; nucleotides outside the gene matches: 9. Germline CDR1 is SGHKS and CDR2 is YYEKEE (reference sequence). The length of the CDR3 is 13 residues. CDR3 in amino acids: CASSPSPGQGAFF. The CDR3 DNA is TGTGCCAGCAGTCCCAGCCCGGGACAGGGGGCTTTCTTT.